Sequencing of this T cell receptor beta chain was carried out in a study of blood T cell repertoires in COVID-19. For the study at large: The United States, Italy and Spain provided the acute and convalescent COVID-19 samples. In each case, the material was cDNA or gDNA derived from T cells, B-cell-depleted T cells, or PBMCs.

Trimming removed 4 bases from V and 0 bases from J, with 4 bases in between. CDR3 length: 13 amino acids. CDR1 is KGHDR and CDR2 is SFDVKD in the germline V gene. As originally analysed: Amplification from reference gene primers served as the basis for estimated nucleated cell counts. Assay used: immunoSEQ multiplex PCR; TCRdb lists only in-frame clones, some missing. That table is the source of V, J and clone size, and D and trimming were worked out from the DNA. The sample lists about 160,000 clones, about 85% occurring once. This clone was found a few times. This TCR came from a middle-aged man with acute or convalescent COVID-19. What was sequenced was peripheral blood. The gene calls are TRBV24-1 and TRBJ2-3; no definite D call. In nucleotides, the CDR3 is TGTGCCACCAGTGACCCTAGCACAGATACGCAGTATTTT. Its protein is CATSDPSTDTQYF.